This T cell receptor (beta chain) was captured in a study of blood T cell repertoires in COVID-19. Study context: The United States, Italy and Spain were the sources of the acute and convalescent COVID-19 samples. T cells, B-cell-depleted T cells, or PBMCs supplied cDNA or gDNA.

Trimming shortened V by 1 base and J by 3 bases, and 14 bases separated the two germline ends. The CDR3 has 16 amino acids. Germline V lookup: CDR1 MNHEY, CDR2 SMNVEV (reference sequence). The data were produced by immunoSEQ multiplex PCR, yet TCRdb's version contains in-frame clones alone and is incomplete. The repertoire holds about 100,000 clones, with around four fifths as singletons. The sequence came from a woman in her 70s with acute or convalescent COVID-19. Sequenced sample: peripheral blood. The V call is TRBV27, the J call TRBJ2-3; possibly TRBD1 for D (5 bases). In DNA form, the CDR3 reads TGTGCCAGCAGTTTATTCTGGGGCAGTTTAACAGATACGCAGTATTTT. Protein sequence: CASSLFWGSLTDTQYF.